These T cell receptor beta chains were read from a single sample in a study of blood T cells in healthy people across ages. MiXCR, run by TCRdb on the 5' RACE reads, gives a single entry per CDR3 protein. Among roughly 800,000 distinct CDR3 sequences, more than 45% were seen once, and the ten largest hold about 20%. Sequencing was performed on blood. The receptors were sampled from a man aged 25-40 years in good health. Each CDR3 is given with its conserved first and last residue. A D gene is named only where the DNA matches it firmly. Rows give clone size only sometimes, using once, few, many, or a class for an expanded clone.

v_call,clone_size,j_call,d_call,cdr3_aa,cdr3_nt
TRBV29-1,few,TRBJ2-3,NA,CSVLGRLDTQYF,TGCAGCGTGTTAGGTAGACTGGATACGCAGTATTTT
TRBV29-1,NA,TRBJ2-5,NA,CSASPTGTQETQYF,TGCAGCGCCTCACCTACCGGGACCCAAGAGACCCAGTACTTC
TRBV5-6,few,TRBJ1-1,TRBD1,CASSLTGGGEAFF,TGTGCCAGCAGCCTGACAGGGGGCGGTGAAGCTTTCTTT
TRBV10-3,NA,TRBJ1-1,NA,CAISSYTEAFF,TGTGCCATCAGTTCTTACACTGAAGCTTTCTTT
TRBV6-5,NA,TRBJ2-7,NA,CASSYKASAHQPYEQYF,TGTGCCAGCAGTTACAAAGCTAGCGCCCACCAGCCCTACGAGCAGTACTTC
TRBV19,NA,TRBJ2-1,TRBD2,CASSIVGAGVVYNEQFF,TGTGCCAGTAGTATAGTAGGGGCGGGAGTAGTTTACAATGAGCAGTTCTTC
TRBV27,NA,TRBJ1-1,NA,CASSTEPNTEAFF,TGTGCCAGCAGTACGGAACCGAACACTGAAGCTTTCTTT
TRBV10-3,NA,TRBJ1-1,NA,CAISESPTGRTEAFF,TGTGCCATCAGTGAGTCACCAACAGGGAGGACTGAAGCTTTCTTT
TRBV20-1,NA,TRBJ2-5,TRBD2,CSANPPSGRTEQYF,TGCAGTGCCAACCCCCCTAGCGGGAGGACTGAGCAGTACTTC
TRBV20-1,NA,TRBJ2-5,NA,CSTRHIVQETQYF,TGCAGTACCAGACATATTGTCCAAGAGACCCAGTACTTC
TRBV6-1,few,TRBJ1-4,NA,CASAGQVENEKLFF,TGTGCCAGTGCGGGGCAGGTTGAGAATGAAAAACTGTTTTTT
TRBV12-3/TRBV12-4,once,TRBJ1-2,NA,CASSSPAQGVYGYTF,TGTGCCAGCAGCTCCCCCGCCCAGGGAGTATATGGCTACACCTTC
TRBV5-1,NA,TRBJ2-7,NA,CASSLDGVGRYEQYF,TGCGCCAGCAGCTTGGATGGGGTGGGACGGTACGAGCAGTACTTC
TRBV20-1,few,TRBJ2-5,NA,CSARGEKELVETQYF,TGCAGTGCTAGAGGGGAGAAAGAGTTAGTAGAGACCCAGTACTTC
TRBV7-2,NA,TRBJ1-2,NA,CASSFSFSVNYGYTF,TGTGCCAGCAGCTTTTCCTTTTCCGTTAACTATGGCTACACCTTC
TRBV6-5,NA,TRBJ2-5,NA,CTSSYNLAETQYF,TGTACCAGCAGTTACAATCTAGCAGAGACCCAGTACTTC
TRBV28,NA,TRBJ1-2,NA,CASQGGDNYGYTF,TGTGCCAGCCAGGGAGGGGATAACTATGGCTACACCTTC
TRBV6-5,NA,TRBJ2-7,TRBD1,CVSRPTGIYEQYF,TGTGTCAGCAGACCGACAGGGATCTACGAGCAGTACTTC
TRBV7-6,NA,TRBJ2-5,TRBD2,CASSLILAGAQETQYF,TGTGCCAGCAGCTTAATCCTAGCGGGGGCTCAAGAGACCCAGTACTTC
TRBV20-1,NA,TRBJ2-1,NA,CSAQRLTSNEQFF,TGCAGTGCCCAGAGACTAACCTCCAATGAGCAGTTCTTC
TRBV10-3,few,TRBJ2-1,NA,CAISDVGAPYNEQFF,TGTGCCATCAGTGACGTGGGAGCCCCCTACAATGAGCAGTTCTTC
TRBV28,NA,TRBJ2-7,TRBD2,CASPVSPSGLQRRRYEQYF,TGTGCCAGCCCAGTTTCTCCTAGCGGATTACAAAGGAGGAGATACGAGCAGTACTTC
TRBV7-2,few,TRBJ2-1,NA,CASSSLAARRNNEQFF,TGTGCCAGCAGCTCATTAGCGGCGAGACGGAACAATGAGCAGTTCTTC
TRBV20-1,NA,TRBJ1-1,NA,CSAPDIANTEAFF,TGCAGTGCCCCAGACATTGCGAACACTGAAGCTTTCTTT
TRBV12-3/TRBV12-4,many,TRBJ2-3,NA,CASSFRVAADTQYF,TGTGCCAGCAGTTTCAGGGTGGCCGCAGATACGCAGTATTTT
TRBV21-1,few,TRBJ2-4,NA,CATVDYPIQYF,TGTGCCACCGTGGACTACCCCATTCAGTACTTC
TRBV7-9,NA,TRBJ2-7,NA,CASRGEGPYEQYF,TGTGCCAGCCGTGGCGAGGGCCCCTACGAGCAGTACTTC
TRBV15,NA,TRBJ2-5,NA,CATSKVDSQNQETQYF,TGTGCCACCAGCAAAGTGGACAGTCAGAACCAAGAGACCCAGTACTTC
TRBV7-9,NA,TRBJ2-1,NA,CASTYLGSRHNEQFF,TGTGCCAGCACTTATTTAGGGAGCCGACACAATGAGCAGTTCTTC
TRBV12-3/TRBV12-4,few,TRBJ2-5,NA,CASSLGLSHKYF,TGTGCCAGCAGCCTCGGACTATCCCACAAGTACTTC
TRBV7-2,once,TRBJ2-7,NA,CASSSTTGEPRYEQYF,TGTGCCAGCAGCTCGACTACAGGCGAACCACGCTACGAGCAGTACTTC
TRBV4-3,NA,TRBJ1-1,TRBD1,CASSQEANGQGVAFF,TGCGCCAGCAGCCAAGAAGCGAATGGACAGGGTGTAGCTTTCTTT
TRBV20-1,NA,TRBJ1-4,NA,CSAGTATNEKLFF,TGCAGCGCGGGAACAGCAACTAATGAAAAACTGTTTTTT
TRBV29-1,NA,TRBJ2-4,NA,CSVPPGQVSGLAKNIQYF,TGCAGCGTTCCTCCTGGACAGGTGTCGGGACTAGCCAAAAACATTCAGTACTTC
TRBV14,NA,TRBJ2-1,TRBD2,CASSQTSDEQFF,TGTGCCAGCAGTCAAACTAGCGATGAGCAGTTCTTC
TRBV7-2,NA,TRBJ2-1,TRBD2,CASSLASGLAGVYNEQFF,TGTGCCAGCAGCTTAGCGTCCGGGCTAGCGGGGGTATACAATGAGCAGTTCTTC
TRBV7-9,NA,TRBJ2-1,TRBD2,CASSRTSGSDYNEQFF,TGTGCCAGCAGCCGGACTAGCGGGAGTGATTACAATGAGCAGTTCTTC
TRBV29-1,few,TRBJ2-6,NA,CSAEAGANVLTF,TGCAGCGCCGAAGCGGGGGCCAACGTCCTGACTTTC
TRBV29-1,few,TRBJ2-5,TRBD1,CSGWGTEETQYF,TGCAGCGGGTGGGGGACAGAAGAGACCCAGTACTTC
TRBV7-2,NA,TRBJ2-3,TRBD2,CASSSRLAGGLDTQYF,TGTGCCAGCAGCTCGAGACTAGCGGGAGGGCTAGATACGCAGTATTTT
TRBV2,many,TRBJ1-6,NA,CASSLVGAPLHF,TGTGCCAGCAGTCTAGTGGGTGCACCCCTCCACTTT
TRBV9,few,TRBJ1-2,NA,CASSSAPEGYTF,TGTGCCAGCAGCTCCGCTCCTGAGGGCTACACCTTC
TRBV6-1,NA,TRBJ2-7,NA,CASSALGGTAIYEQYF,TGTGCCAGCAGTGCCCTAGGGGGGACAGCCATTTACGAGCAGTACTTC
TRBV6-2/TRBV6-3,few,TRBJ2-5,TRBD2,CASRLSGSRETQYF,TGTGCCAGCAGACTAAGCGGGAGCAGAGAGACCCAGTACTTC
TRBV3-1,NA,TRBJ2-5,TRBD2,CASSYTRLAGATYQETQYF,TGTGCCAGCAGCTATACCCGACTAGCGGGGGCGACGTACCAAGAGACCCAGTACTTC
TRBV5-1,NA,TRBJ1-4,TRBD1,CASSLEPTGVADEKLFF,TGCGCCAGCAGCTTGGAGCCAACAGGGGTGGCTGATGAAAAACTGTTTTTT
TRBV20-1,NA,TRBJ2-7,TRBD2,CSARDDGGAYEQYF,TGCAGTGCTAGAGATGATGGGGGGGCCTACGAGCAGTACTTC
TRBV20-1,NA,TRBJ2-3,NA,CSAAPGGVTDTQYF,TGCAGTGCGGCCCCCGGCGGAGTCACAGATACGCAGTATTTT
TRBV15,once,TRBJ2-7,NA,CATRGRLSEQYF,TGTGCCACCAGGGGAAGACTCTCCGAGCAGTACTTC